The 5 T cell receptor beta chains below were found in one sample sequenced in a study of CD8+ T cells in alopecia areata. As the sequencing template, cDNA was produced by extracting RNA and reverse transcribing it. Sequencing was performed with immunoSEQ multiplex PCR; in TCRdb, only in-frame clones are kept and a portion is missing. The sample contains about 150,000 clones, 45% to 60% of which appear only once. Noted treatment: oral pan-JAK inhibitor, 5-10 mg twice daily. Sequenced material: CD8+ T cells sorted from blood, taken at week 4, from a patient treated with tofacitinib. The receptors here all came from a human donor with alopecia areata.

The chain is built from TRBV5-6 and TRBJ1-1, with no clear D. V shed 4 bases and J shed 3 bases, with 10 bases lying between them. CDR1 is SGHDT, CDR2 YYEEEE, per germline. CDR3 length: 13 amino acids. CDR3 loop: CASSEGRYTEAFF. CDR3 bases: TGTGCCAGCAGCGAAGGACGGTACACTGAAGCTTTCTTT.

The chain carries TRBV29-1 and TRBJ2-6; D is possibly TRBD1 or TRBD2 (6 bases each). From germline, CDR1 is SQVTM and CDR2 ANQGSEA. The CDR3 has 17 residues. Trimming stripped 4 bases from V and 0 bases from J, with 16 bases between. This CDR3 reads CSVVTGALSSGANVLTF. The DNA for the CDR3 is TGCAGCGTTGTGACGGGGGCTCTAAGCTCTGGGGCCAACGTCCTGACTTTC.

The V call is TRBV7-3, the J call TRBJ2-5, with a possible D match to TRBD1 (5 bases). The CDR3 has 14 amino acids. In germline, CDR1 is SGHTA, CDR2 FQGTGA. V gave up 5 bases and J gave up 5 bases, with 15 bases separating them. The CDR3 nucleotides read TGTGCCAGCAGCCAAGGGTCAGGGATGGAGACCCAGTACTTC. Protein: CASSQGSGMETQYF. The full variable domain, in which reference TRBV7-3 and TRBJ2-5 provide the parts outside the CDR3, is GAGVSQTPSNKVTEKGKYVELRCDPISGHTALYWYRQSLGQGPEFLIYFQGTGAADDSGLPNDRFFAVRPEGSVSTLKIQRTERGDSAVYLCASSQGSGMETQYFGPGTRLLVL.

The DNA of the CDR3 is TGCAGCGTTGCGGTCAGGCTGAACACCGGGGAGCTGTTTTTT. Amino acids: CSVAVRLNTGELFF. The V and J genes are TRBV29-1 and TRBJ2-2, with D hard to call. V dropped 4 bases and J dropped 1 base, with 10 bases sitting between them. The CDR3 has 14 residues. Per the germline V gene, CDR1 is SQVTM and CDR2 is ANQGSEA.

The chain combines TRBV15 with TRBJ2-5; D gene ambiguous. The V and J ends lost 1 base and 5 bases respectively, with 5 bases between them. This CDR3 has 12 amino acids. Germline CDR1 reads LNHNV; CDR2 reads YYDKDF (reference sequence). CDR3 coding DNA: TGTGCCACCAGCAGAGCCCTGGAGACCCAGTACTTC. Amino acid sequence: CATSRALETQYF.